The sequence of this TCR beta chain was determined in a study of blood T cell repertoires in COVID-19 (dated by TCRdb to 2020 to 2021). Broadly, across the study: Samples from collaborators originated in the United States, Italy and Spain and spanned both the acute and convalescent phases of COVID-19. The material from the prospective study consisted of cDNA or gDNA derived from T cells, B-cell-depleted T cells, or PBMCs. Subjects who had been exposed to COVID-19, were actively infected with it, or had recovered from it provided the deeply sampled blood TCRbeta repertoires that made up the dataset. A freely available public database, intended as a resource for researchers studying the immune response to SARS-CoV-2, is where the repertoires were released. Samples were obtained from the ongoing ImmuneRACE study (first 160 participants) and from over a thousand subjects provided by 6 global collaborators. A de-identified subject ID, COVID-19 status, age in years and sex were almost always included in the sample metadata. Where HLA class I and class II types were available, the types were taken from metadata supplied by the sample provider, not from assay-based typing.

Whole blood was collected in K2EDTA tubes by collaborating institutions according to the institutions' own protocols. Collaborator samples were shipped for TCRbeta analysis as frozen whole blood, isolated PBMCs, or DNA extracted from either sample type. TCRbeta CDR3 regions were amplified from genomic DNA using the immunoSEQ Assay, a bias-controlled multiplex PCR. In the paper's pipeline: Nucleated cell counts per sample were estimated from amplification of reference gene primers within the assay. Sequence reads were collapsed and filtered to measure the absolute abundance of every unique TCRbeta CDR3 rearrangement. For each sample, productive Simpson clonality was calculated as the square root of Simpson's diversity index across productive rearrangements. This immuneACCESS table, as held by TCRdb, lists in-frame sequences with V and J called but not all clones. Of the missing ones, under half trace to an unresolved V gene in checked studies; the others have no known cause. The D gene and trimming were derived from the DNA, and the V and J assignments and clone size from that table. The sample table shows some 260,000 clones, and roughly 88% are seen once. The ten top clones hold approximately 0.7% of the sample.

Overall results and qualifications from the work: Clinical and demographic metadata were provided uncurated, with the amount varying by source and participant.

Turning to this clone: No antigen is known for it. No much larger clone is present one base from it, and per-base qualities are unavailable.

There are 18 amino acids in the CDR3, from cysteine to phenylalanine inclusive. The DNA shown is the 54-base CDR3, in frame from base 1. V lost 2 bases and J lost 5 bases, and the count of bases not matched to a germline gene is 9. CDR1 LGHDT and CDR2 YNNKEL were looked up in the germline V gene (reference sequence). In this chain, TRBV3-1 (or the pseudogene TRBV3-2) is recombined with TRBJ2-7; the central 16 bases match TRBD2. This clonotype was sampled from a human donor in a cohort sampled during active COVID-19. Sequenced: peripheral blood. The DNA is as follows: TGTGCCAGCAGCCAATTGGGACTAGCGGGAGGGGAACGAAACGAGCAGTACTTC. Its protein is CASSQLGLAGGERNEQYF.